Presented here are 10 T cell receptor beta chains from one specimen sequenced in a study of cytomegalovirus exposure and HLA in healthy donors. Vbeta (60) and Jbeta (13) primers were used in the PCR. The assay was immunoSEQ multiplex PCR, and TCRdb's table has in-frame clones only and misses some. Found here are about 220,000 clones, about 74% of them singletons; the top ten hold 1.8%. The specimen sequenced was PBMCs. The receptors come from a woman in her twenties or thirties in good health and CMV-seronegative.

The rearrangement links TRBV6-1 to TRBJ2-7, with TRBD2 matching over 14 bases. V lost 3 bases and J lost 2; bases outside the gene matches: 15. The CDR3 runs to 20 residues. The germline gives CDR1 MNHNS, CDR2 SASEGT. The CDR3 sequence is CASSEKRWGLAGAITYEQYF. The CDR3 DNA follows: TGTGCCAGCAGTGAGAAGAGGTGGGGACTAGCGGGAGCCATTACCTACGAGCAGTACTTC.

The V and J genes are TRBV30 and TRBJ1-1, with D possibly TRBD1 on 5 matching bases. Trimming pared 0 bases from V and 0 bases from J, leaving 8 bases between. The CDR3 extends over 14 amino acids. Germline V gene data show CDR1 as GTSNPN and CDR2 as SVGIG (reference sequence). Written as DNA, the CDR3 is TGTGCCTGGAGTGTACGACAGCTGAACACTGAAGCTTTCTTT. It specifies CAWSVRQLNTEAFF.

The J gene is TRBJ1-1, the V gene TRBV4-2; tentatively, D is TRBD1 (5 bases). Germline V lookup: CDR1 LGHNA, CDR2 YNFKEQ. The CDR3 covers 15 residues. V shed 0 bases and J shed 1 base, with 9 bases lying between them. CDR3 loop: CASSQDWGGNTEAFF. The CDR3 coding sequence is TGTGCCAGCAGCCAAGATTGGGGGGGGAACACTGAAGCTTTCTTT.

Worth noting for this clone: One end of the junction is discordant with germline, which a read error may explain. Other DNA sequences in the sample encode the same CDR3. The chain combines TRBV9 with TRBJ2-7; TRBD1 aligns across 7 bases. In germline, CDR1 is SGDLS, CDR2 YYNGEE. The length of the CDR3 is 16 residues. The CDR3 nucleotides read TGCGCCAGCAGCGTAGTGGGGGACAGAGCACCCTACGAGCAGTACTTC. This translates into CASSVVGDRAPYEQYF. Using reference TRBV9 and TRBJ2-7 for the parts outside the CDR3, the full variable domain is DSGVTQTPKHLITATGQRVTLRCSPRSGDLSVYWYQQSLDQGLQFLIQYYNGEERAKGNILERFSAQQFPDLHSELNLSSLELGDSALYFCASSVVGDRAPYEQYFGPGTRLTVT.

A word on this clone: One end of the junction is discordant with germline, which a read error may explain. The gene calls are TRBV7-3 and TRBJ2-1, with 10 bases fitting TRBD2. The CDR3 runs 17 residues. Germline-derived CDR1 and CDR2 are SGHTA and FQGTGA. The CDR3 is CASSLTPSGGAYNGQFF. The CDR3 DNA reads as TGTGCCAGCAGCTTAACGCCAAGCGGGGGGGCCTACAATGGGCAGTTCTTC.

The J gene is TRBJ2-7, the V gene TRBV9; TRBD2 matches at 8 bases. Looked up from germline, CDR1 is SGDLS and CDR2 is YYNGEE. The CDR3 has 16 residues. The junction had 13 bases not matched to a gene; V was cut back by 2 bases and J by 6 bases. The CDR3 DNA sequence: TGTGCCAGCAGCGTTCTTCCAGCGGGGGACCCGGGCGAGCAGTACTTC. It is translated as CASSVLPAGDPGEQYF.

The genes are TRBV5-4 and TRBJ1-2, with D tentatively TRBD1 (6 bases). The CDR3 loop spans 12 amino acids. V shed 4 bases and J shed 10 bases, with 14 bases lying between them. CDR1 is SGHNT, CDR2 YYREEE, per germline (reference sequence). The CDR3 coding sequence is TGTGCCAGCAGCCCGGACAGTTGGACCTACACCTTC. It is translated as CASSPDSWTYTF. The whole variable domain, remainder taken from reference TRBV5-4 and TRBJ1-2, is ETGVTQSPTHLIKTRGQQVTLRCSSQSGHNTVSWYQQALGQGPQFIFQYYREEENGRGNFPPRFSGLQFPNYSSELNVNALELDDSALYLCASSPDSWTYTFGSGTRLTVV.

The J gene is TRBJ1-1, the V gene TRBV6-6; D is ambiguous. There are 14 residues in the CDR3. V was trimmed by 2 bases and J by 7 bases, leaving 14 bases between them. Germline V lookup: CDR1 MNHNY, CDR2 SVGAGI (reference sequence). CDR3 sequence (DNA): TGTGCCAGCAGTTACGGTTGGGGTGGACTTGAAGCTTTCTTT. Residues: CASSYGWGGLEAFF.

This sequence joins TRBV19 and TRBJ1-1; 8 nucleotides align to TRBD1. Germline V gene lookup returns CDR1 LNHDA and CDR2 SQIVND (reference sequence). Trimming removed 4 bases from V and 0 bases from J; junction bases left unmatched: 4. CDR3 length: 15 residues. The CDR3 DNA sequence: TGTGCCAGTAGTAGGGGACAGGCTTTGAACACTGAAGCTTTCTTT. Its translation is CASSRGQALNTEAFF.

The rearrangement uses TRBV5-1 and TRBJ2-5; 7 nucleotides align to TRBD2. The CDR3 covers 14 residues. Per germline, CDR1 SGHRS and CDR2 YFSETQ. Trimming removed 1 base from V and 2 bases from J; junction bases left unmatched: 2. CDR3 sequence (DNA): TGCGCCAGCAGCTTGCTAGCGGATCAAGAGACCCAGTACTTC. This codes for CASSLLADQETQYF.